Listed here are 13 T cell receptor beta chains from one sample, sequenced in a study of CD4 T cells in relation to SARS-CoV-2 and coronaviruses. This table comes from immunoSEQ multiplex PCR, and its TCRdb copy is limited to in-frame clones, with some not included. Of tens of thousands of clones in the sample, 74% were seen once. Unexposed donor CD4+ T cells date from about 2010-2018, before the COVID-19 pandemic. CD4+ T cells were isolated from the cells after about ten days of culture. Their antigens remain unidentified. Sequenced material: CD4+ T cells from PBMCs, cultured in vitro. Receptors were obtained from a human donor in good health.

Within the sample, this clone is medium-sized (0.01 to 0.1%). This chain joins TRBV25-1 and TRBJ1-5, with 8 positions matching TRBD1. Germline lookup yields CDR1 MGHDK and CDR2 SYGVNS. V was pared by 7 bases and J by 4 bases, with 12 bases of the junction left unmatched. The CDR3 loop spans 16 amino acids. CDR3 sequence: CASNGGSRGRNQPQHF. The CDR3 coding sequence is TGTGCCAGCAACGGGGGGAGCAGGGGGCGAAATCAGCCCCAGCATTTT. Looking up the rest from reference TRBV25-1 and TRBJ1-5 gives the full variable domain: EADIYQTPRYLVIGTGKKITLECSQTMGHDKMYWYQQDPGMELHLIHYSYGVNSTEKGDLSSESTVSRIRTEHFPLTLESARPSHTSQYLCASNGGSRGRNQPQHFGDGTRLSIL.

The chain has TRBV2 and TRBJ2-1, with D tentatively TRBD1 (6 bases). The germline V gene has CDR1 SNHLY and CDR2 FYNNEI. Trimming shortened V by 7 bases and J by 1 base, and 14 bases separated the two germline ends. The CDR3 runs 15 residues. CDR3 amino acids: CASKVGRGSYNEQFF. The CDR3 DNA reads as TGTGCCAGCAAGGTTGGCAGGGGATCCTACAATGAGCAGTTCTTC.

The chain employs TRBV25-1 and TRBJ2-1, with 7 positions matching TRBD2. V lost 7 bases, J lost 4 bases, and 13 bases stayed unmatched. This CDR3 is 16 amino acids long. Germline CDR1 and CDR2: MGHDK and SYGVNS. The CDR3 loop reads CASTSRRGTIYNEQFF. For the CDR3, the DNA is TGTGCCAGCACCTCTAGACGGGGGACTATTTACAATGAGCAGTTCTTC.

This clone showed up just once. The chain carries TRBV5-1 and TRBJ2-2; D possibly corresponds to TRBD1 (5 bases). This CDR3 region has 15 residues. V was shortened by 0 bases and J by 0 bases, with 6 bases between the two germline ends. CDR1 is SGHRS and CDR2 is YFSETQ in the germline V gene. CDR3 region: CASSLARANTGELFF. The CDR3 nucleotides read TGCGCCAGCAGCTTGGCCAGGGCGAACACCGGGGAGCTGTTTTTT.

The chain recombines TRBV7-8 with TRBJ1-6, with no clear D. Trimming left V 1 base short and J 5 bases short, with 0 bases between. The CDR3 is made up of 12 amino acids. CDR1 SGHVS and CDR2 FQNEAQ come from the germline V gene. CDR3 DNA sequence: TGTGCCAGCAGCTTAGATAATTCACCCCTCCACTTT. Its translation is CASSLDNSPLHF.

This clone was counted once. The chain couples TRBV14 to TRBJ2-1, with D tentatively TRBD2 (6 bases). The CDR3 sequence is 12 residues long. Germline values: CDR1 SGHDN, CDR2 FVKESK. Trimming cost V 4 bases and J 12 bases, with 13 bases left between them. CDR3 DNA sequence: TGTGCCAGCAGCCCCGGAGGGCCGGGGCAGTTCTTC. Translated: CASSPGGPGQFF.

CDR3 DNA: TGTGCCAGCAGCTGGGACACCGGGGAGCTGTTTTTT. It encodes CASSWDTGELFF. The V gene is TRBV5-4, the J gene TRBJ2-2; D is unclear. The germline V gene encodes CDR1 SGHNT and CDR2 YYREEE (reference sequence). There are 12 residues in the CDR3. The V gene lost 3 bases and the J gene lost 3 bases, with 3 bases spanning the gap.

V gene TRBV6-6 combines with J gene TRBJ2-7, with TRBD1 matching over 8 bases. CDR1 and CDR2 from the germline V gene are MNHNY and SVGAGI (reference sequence). V lost 2 bases to trimming and J lost 1 base; unmatched junction nucleotides: 1. The CDR3 runs to 14 residues. This CDR3 is CASSYRDRSYEQYF. The CDR3 DNA follows: TGTGCCAGCAGTTACCGGGACAGGTCCTACGAGCAGTACTTC.

The rearrangement uses TRBV19 and TRBJ1-6, with 10 bases fitting TRBD1. Germline values: CDR1 LNHDA, CDR2 SQIVND (reference sequence). CDR3 size: 14 residues. Losses at the gene ends were 6 bases for V and 10 bases for J; bases not matched to a gene: 6. CDR3 protein: CASSGQGVRSPLHF. The DNA of the CDR3 is TGTGCCAGTAGCGGACAGGGGGTTAGATCACCCCTCCACTTT.

J is TRBJ1-2 and V is TRBV9, with D unclear. This CDR3 contains 14 residues. Looked up from germline, CDR1 is SGDLS and CDR2 is YYNGEE. V lost 0 bases and J 8 bases, leaving 14 bases between the germline ends. The CDR3 nucleotides read TGTGCCAGCAGCGTAGTTGAGGGCCCTTACGGCTACACCTTC. Amino acids: CASSVVEGPYGYTF.

In DNA, the CDR3 is TGTGCCAGCAGCCGGGACAGGACGGATGAAAAACTGTTTTTT. Residues: CASSRDRTDEKLFF. The chain couples TRBV14 to TRBJ1-4; TRBD1 aligns across 8 bases. Germline trimming cut 4 bases from V and 6 bases from J; bases unmatched to any gene: 4. Germline V gives CDR1 SGHDN, CDR2 FVKESK. The CDR3 loop spans 14 amino acids.

This clone was seen once. This chain uses TRBV5-4 with TRBJ2-3; D remains unclear. CDR1 and CDR2 (germline): SGHNT, YYREEE (reference sequence). This CDR3 has 15 residues. The V end was cut by 1 base, the J end by 1 base, with 10 bases between. CDR3 region: CASSLWSAGTDTQYF. The CDR3 DNA reads TGTGCCAGCAGCTTGTGGTCAGCTGGCACAGATACGCAGTATTTT.

This chain connects TRBV10-3 to TRBJ1-1; possible D gene TRBD1, 5 bases. V was shortened by 6 bases and J by 4 bases, with 15 bases between the two germline ends. Germline assignment: CDR1 ENHRY and CDR2 SYGVKD. CDR3 length equals 14 residues. CDR3 coding DNA: TGTGCCATCAGCAGCTACACGGGGGGCACTGAAGCTTTCTTT. The encoded protein is CAISSYTGGTEAFF.